The source of this T cell receptor (beta chain) is a study of blood T cell repertoires in COVID-19. Study context: From T cells, B-cell-depleted T cells, or PBMCs came the material, which was cDNA or gDNA.

Per the original data handling: Amplifying reference gene primers gave estimates of nucleated cell counts. Assay: immunoSEQ multiplex PCR; the TCRdb copy retains only in-frame clones and omits some. That table is the source of V, J and clone size, and D and trimming were worked out from the DNA. The data hold approximately 140,000 clones, with 88% observed a single time. The ends were cut back, 4 bases at V and 6 bases at J, with 12 bases in the middle. This CDR3 is built from 13 residues. Germline V lookup: CDR1 KGHDR, CDR2 SFDVKD. The chain couples TRBV24-1 to TRBJ2-7; no definite D call. Sequenced sample: peripheral blood. The receptor's source is a human donor in a cohort sampled during active COVID-19. CDR3 bases: TGTGCCACCAGTGACCCTATAACGTTCGAGCAGTACTTC. Amino acids: CATSDPITFEQYF.